The clone carrying this TCR beta chain was found many times. What it recognizes is unknown. Template material for amplifying TCR beta CDR3 regions consisted of RNA transcripts. An initial round of RT-PCR targeting the TCR CDR3 relied on the HTBI primer set. TCRdb reprocessed the multiplex PCR reads with MiXCR, giving one entry per CDR3 protein. The table includes about half a million distinct CDR3 sequences, just under 20% detected once. These data come from a study of T cells in Graves' hyperthyroidism and ophthalmopathy. As for the study in general: Peripheral blood was secured at the point of initial diagnosis, before any treatment. Findings and caveats of the study: Blood also contained most expanded thyroid clonotypes above 0.001.

It was approximately 9.4 ml of fresh peripheral blood that supplied the PBMCs. The sequence came from a man between 40 and 49 years old with Graves' ophthalmopathy. The sequenced material came from blood.

As DNA, the CDR3 is TGTGCCAGCAGCTTAGCGGGGAACGGGGGGGATACGCAGTATTTT. Protein product: CASSLAGNGGDTQYF. V usage is TRBV7-2 and J usage is TRBJ2-3, with 7 bases fitting TRBD2. The ends lost 0 bases at V and 6 bases at J; junction bases unmatched: 6. This CDR3 has 15 residues. Germline assignment: CDR1 SGHTA and CDR2 FQGNSA.